The clone carrying this T cell receptor beta chain turned up a few times. The CDR3 runs 14 residues. Germline CDR1 and CDR2: SGHRS and YFSETQ. The V gene lost 3 bases and the J gene lost 5 bases, with 11 bases spanning the gap. Sequenced by immunoSEQ multiplex PCR; TCRdb stores in-frame clones only, minus some. The sample contains a few hundred thousand clones, less than 90% of which appear only once. The data were obtained in a study of blood T cell repertoires in COVID-19. Sample: PBMCs or T cells enriched from blood (not recorded which). This TCR came from a woman in her twenties or thirties who had recovered from COVID-19. The chain uses TRBV5-1 and TRBJ1-4, with D possibly being TRBD1 (5 bases). The CDR3 DNA sequence: TGCGCCAGCAGCTACGACAGCACGAATGAAAAACTGTTTTTT. Amino acids: CASSYDSTNEKLFF.